The text below deals with one T cell receptor beta chain. The antigen is undetermined. Germline lookup yields CDR1 SNHLY and CDR2 FYNNEI. V shed 7 bases and J 0 bases; nucleotides not matched to a gene: 3. The CDR3 has 14 amino acids. The data are from a study of high-grade serous ovarian cancer treatment subgroups. Whole-study context: Mean per sample: about 15,000 reads, around 7,100 unique TCR beta rearrangements. General study points: Without spatial data, bulk sequencing limits insight into HGSC tumor diversity. The analyses considered CDR3 and ignored CDR1 and CDR2. TCR clonal relatedness correlated positively with neoantigen level.

The tumor samples were collected prior to definitive surgery or chemotherapy. Produced via immunoSEQ multiplex PCR; TCRdb's table is partial and in-frame only. Here the sample spans over 8,500 clones, approximately 90% being singletons. The chain carries TRBV2 and TRBJ1-5; 7 nucleotides line up with TRBD1. Sequencing was done on a sample of tumor tissue. This TCR came from a human donor with high-grade serous ovarian cancer. The CDR3 protein is CASTGQDSNQPQHF. The DNA of the CDR3 is TGTGCCAGCACTGGACAGGATAGCAATCAGCCCCAGCATTTT. Full variable domain (rest looked up from reference TRBV2 and TRBJ1-5): EPEVTQTPSHQVTQMGQEVILRCVPISNHLYFYWYRQILGQKVEFLVSFYNNEISEKSEIFDDQFSVERPDGSNFTLKIRSTKLEDSAMYFCASTGQDSNQPQHFGDGTRLSIL.